This T cell receptor (beta chain) originates from a study of radiation and T cells in renal cell carcinoma. Study-wide findings and caveats: In blood, top tumor clones expanded by 2 weeks, shrinking by 4. Without pretreatment biopsies, baseline tumor clonotype presence was undetermined.

V lost 3 bases and J lost 0, with 7 bases in between. The CDR3 has 13 residues. CDR1 is SGHRS and CDR2 is YFSETQ in the germline V gene. A remark on this clone: Antigen specificity is unknown.

Measured with immunoSEQ multiplex PCR; TCRdb has only the in-frame clones, and not every one. This repertoire shows around 94,000 clones, over 80% found once; its top ten account for approximately 9.6%. Time point reported: blood 4 weeks post-SBRT, at nephrectomy. Indicated treatment: 15 Gy SBRT to primary tumor, nephrectomy 4 weeks later. Nephrectomy followed 15 Gy stereotactic body radiation by 4 weeks. The tumor was a clear cell renal cell carcinoma. Here the sequenced sample was blood, taken from a patient whose treatment included radiotherapy and nephrectomy. The gene calls are TRBV5-1 and TRBJ2-7, with no clear D. The clonotype originates from a middle-aged man with renal cell carcinoma. The CDR3 spells CASSSQVSYEQYF. Written as DNA, the CDR3 is TGCGCCAGCAGCTCCCAGGTCTCCTACGAGCAGTACTTC.